The 6 T cell receptor beta chains reported below all come from one sample, sequenced in a study of regulatory T cells in long-lasting Graves disease. Time point indicated: persistent/refractory GD, antithyroid drugs over 5 years with positive TRAb. PBMC-derived RNA was used for the TCR library. Libraries of TCR beta came from iRepertoire HTBI primers plus Arm-PCR of CDR3 regions. TCRdb called the multiplex PCR reads again in MiXCR, with one record for every CDR3 protein. The data hold more than 350,000 distinct CDR3 sequences, with around 23% observed a single time. The sequencing here drew on peripheral blood mononuclear cells (PBMCs), taken when the disease was refractory, from a patient treated with antithyroid drugs. The receptors here all came from a female donor with Graves disease.

This clonotype was counted many times. The gene calls are TRBV12-3 or TRBV12-4 and TRBJ2-7; 7 bases fit TRBD1. Trimming took 8 bases from V and 1 from J; bases not matched to a gene: 5. The CDR3 is made up of 13 amino acids. In DNA, the CDR3 is TGTGCCAGCCGGGACAGCCAATCCTACGAGCAGTACTTC. Translated: CASRDSQSYEQYF.

The table lists this clonotype with many counts. This chain joins TRBV11-2 and TRBJ2-7; weak D call: TRBD1 (6 bases). The CDR3 consists of 15 residues. Trimming took off 4 bases at V and 4 bases at J, with 17 bases between the two ends. CDR1 and CDR2 from the germline V gene are SGHAT and FQNNGV. CDR3 residues: CASSSQQGGNYEQYF. The CDR3 DNA follows: TGTGCCAGCAGCTCCCAACAGGGCGGTAATTACGAGCAGTACTTC.

The chain employs TRBV25-1 and TRBJ1-1, with D uncertain. CDR3 length: 11 amino acids. The germline CDR1 and CDR2 sequences are MGHDK and SYGVNS. The V end lost 8 bases, the J end lost 4 bases, and 8 bases lay between the germline ends. The CDR3 coding sequence is TGTGCCAGCTCGACAATCACTGAAGCTTTCTTT. Translation: CASSTITEAFF.

This chain links TRBV3-1 with TRBJ1-1; possible D gene TRBD1, 5 bases. CDR1 is LGHDT and CDR2 is YNNKEL in the germline V gene (reference sequence). This CDR3 region has 14 residues. Deletions cut 2 bases from V and 5 bases from J, with 12 bases between. The CDR3 nucleotides read TGTGCCAGCAGCCAACTAGGGGCGGGAACTGAAGCTTTCTTT. It codes for CASSQLGAGTEAFF. The whole variable domain, remainder taken from reference TRBV3-1 and TRBJ1-1, is DTAVSQTPKYLVTQMGNDKSIKCEQNLGHDTMYWYKQDSKKFLKIMFSYNNKELIINETVPNRFSPKSPDKAHLNLHINSLELGDSAVYFCASSQLGAGTEAFFGQGTRLTVV.

This clonotype has ten or more counts. The V call is TRBV6-1, the J call TRBJ1-5; D is ambiguous. The CDR3 runs to 14 residues. Trimming shortened V by 7 bases and J by 0 bases, and 10 bases separated the two germline ends. Per the germline V gene, CDR1 is MNHNS and CDR2 is SASEGT. The CDR3, as DNA: TGTGCCAGCAAAGAGGGCTATAGCAATCAGCCCCAGCATTTT. This encodes CASKEGYSNQPQHF.

This clonotype has more than one count but fewer than ten. This rearrangement joins TRBV6-1 to TRBJ1-2; tentatively, D is TRBD1 (6 bases). The CDR3 is 14 residues long. Between the trimmed V and J ends, which lost 6 bases and 1 base, there was a span of 12 bases. Germline V gives CDR1 MNHNS, CDR2 SASEGT. CDR3 loop: CASRTGTSNYGYTF. The CDR3 DNA is TGTGCCAGCAGAACCGGGACAAGTAACTATGGCTACACCTTC.